The 7 T cell receptor beta chains below were found in one sample sequenced in a study of pediatric ulcerative colitis. Some clones are missing from TCRdb's copy, which holds only in-frame ones; the method was immunoSEQ multiplex PCR. The sample includes about 35,000 clones, around 80% of them seen just once. During colonoscopy, one to two rectal pinch biopsies were collected. What was sequenced was gut tissue. The source is a boy between 10 and 17 years old with mild ulcerative colitis.

Written as DNA, the CDR3 is TGTGCCAGCAGTGCCAGTTTCAATCAGCCCCAGCATTTT. Its protein product is CASSASFNQPQHF. The chain recombines TRBV6-1 with TRBJ1-5, with D hard to call. V lost 4 bases and J lost 3, with 7 bases in between. Germline CDR1 MNHNS, CDR2 SASEGT. There are 13 residues in the CDR3.

This chain joins TRBV29-1 and TRBJ1-2, with D perhaps TRBD1 (6 bases). Germline values: CDR1 SQVTM, CDR2 ANQGSEA. The CDR3 covers 11 residues. Trimming stripped 4 bases from V and 4 bases from J, with 7 bases between. The chain's CDR3 is CSVGGAYGYTF. The CDR3 DNA is TGCAGCGTTGGGGGGGCCTATGGCTACACCTTC.

This clone showed up just a few times. DNA for the CDR3: TGCGCCAGCAGTGCAGGGGCCGGGGAGCTGTTTTTT. As protein: CASSAGAGELFF. This chain uses TRBV10-2 with TRBJ2-2; possible D gene TRBD1, 6 bases. The CDR3 has 12 amino acids. The ends were cut back, 4 bases at V and 6 bases at J, with 6 bases in the middle. CDR1 and CDR2 (germline): WSHSY, SAAADI.

The gene calls are TRBV6-5 and TRBJ2-7; TRBD2 matches at 7 bases. Per the germline V gene, CDR1 is MNHEY and CDR2 is SVGAGI. The CDR3 length is 14 residues. Trimming cost V 2 bases and J 3 bases; bases outside gene matches: 4. CDR3 coding DNA: TGTGCCAGCAGTTACCAGCGGGGCAGCTACGAGCAGTACTTC. It codes for CASSYQRGSYEQYF.

The chain combines TRBV13 with TRBJ2-5, with D possibly called TRBD1 or TRBD2 (5 bases each). The CDR3 is 15 amino acids. Germline V lookup: CDR1 PRHDT, CDR2 FYEKMQ (reference sequence). Deletions cut 4 bases from V and 3 bases from J, with 15 bases between. The chain's CDR3 is CASSYRDESKETQYF. CDR3 nucleotide sequence: TGTGCCAGCAGCTATAGGGACGAGTCCAAAGAGACCCAGTACTTC.

The chain has TRBV4-1 and TRBJ1-6; TRBD1 agrees at 7 bases. Germline CDR1 and CDR2: MGHRA and YSYEKL. The CDR3 spans 15 residues. J gave up 8 bases and V 5 bases, and 9 bases lay outside the gene matches. CDR3: CASSSRQGEYSPLHF. The CDR3 DNA follows: TGCGCCAGCAGCTCACGACAGGGAGAGTATTCACCCCTCCACTTT.

V usage is TRBV5-1 and J usage is TRBJ1-6; TRBD1 might be the D (5 bases). Germline V gene sequence: CDR1 SGHRS, CDR2 YFSETQ. The CDR3 length is 14 residues. V lost 4 bases, J lost 8 bases, and 13 bases lay in between. CDR3 amino acids: CASSRGSRDSPLHF. DNA for the CDR3: TGCGCCAGCAGCAGAGGGAGCAGGGATTCACCCCTCCACTTT.